A single sample gave rise to the 21 T cell receptor beta chains below, sequenced in a study of monozygotic twins with inflammatory bowel disease. TCRdb processed the 5' RACE reads again and assigns one entry to each CDR3 protein, with no DNA. The sample totals around 450,000 distinct CDR3 sequences. Sequencing was performed on blood. These receptors were taken from a human donor with ulcerative colitis or Crohn's disease, or a healthy co-twin of an affected twin (not recorded which).

The J gene is TRBJ2-7, the V gene TRBV6-1; TCRdb gives TRBD1 as the D gene, but with no DNA this cannot be confirmed. This CDR3 contains 15 residues. Looked up from germline, CDR1 is MNHNS and CDR2 is SASEGT. This CDR3 is CASRDWGQGNYEQYF.

This chain joins TRBV7-9 and TRBJ2-5. The CDR3 length is 14 residues. CDR1 SEHNR and CDR2 FQNEAQ come from the germline V gene (reference sequence). This CDR3 reads CASSANFGLETQYF. Full variable domain (rest looked up from reference TRBV7-9 and TRBJ2-5): DTGVSQNPRHKITKRGQNVTFRCDPISEHNRLYWYRQTLGQGPEFLTYFQNEAQLEKSRLLSDRFSAERPKGSFSTLEIQRTEQGDSAMYLCASSANFGLETQYFGPGTRLLVL.

This chain links TRBV6-6 with TRBJ2-3. Germline loops: CDR1 MNHNY, CDR2 SVGAGI (reference sequence). The CDR3 is made up of 12 amino acids. The CDR3: CASTHKTDTQYF.

The rearrangement links TRBV7-8 to TRBJ2-1; the D call from TCRdb, TRBD1, cannot be confirmed without DNA. The germline V gene encodes CDR1 SGHVS and CDR2 FQNEAQ. The CDR3 is 17 amino acids. The CDR3 loop is CASSPPGTAGRYNEQFF.

This chain uses TRBV4-1 with TRBJ1-2; TCRdb's D call of TRBD1 is untestable without DNA. The length of the CDR3 is 15 residues. Germline CDR1 is MGHRA and CDR2 is YSYEKL. CDR3 region: CASSLTDRGKVGYTF.

The J gene is TRBJ2-5, the V gene TRBV20-1; TCRdb designates TRBD2, a call that cannot be tested without DNA. Germline values: CDR1 DFQATT, CDR2 SNEGSKA (reference sequence). The CDR3 totals 15 residues. The CDR3 spells CSAPLGSGRVETQYF.

The rearrangement joins TRBV12-3 or TRBV12-4 to TRBJ2-1; TCRdb lists TRBD1, though no DNA is available to test this call. The CDR3 runs 11 residues. This chain's CDR3 is CASRRGNEQFF.

The V and J genes are TRBV7-2 and TRBJ2-5; the TCRdb call, TRBD1, lacks DNA for checking. This CDR3 region has 14 residues. CDR1 is SGHTA, CDR2 FQGNSA, per germline. CDR3 amino acids: CASSSPRGKETQYF.

The chain has TRBV7-9 and TRBJ2-1; TCRdb's D call of TRBD2 is untestable without DNA. The CDR3 has 15 amino acids. Looked up from germline, CDR1 is SEHNR and CDR2 is FQNEAQ (reference sequence). The CDR3 reads CASGVAGVGYNEQFF.

V gene TRBV5-1 combines with J gene TRBJ2-3; the D call from TCRdb, TRBD2, cannot be confirmed without DNA. This CDR3 spans 16 amino acids. Per the germline V gene, CDR1 is SGHRS and CDR2 is YFSETQ. CDR3 loop: CASSLGASGDTDTQYF.

The gene calls are TRBV6-6 and TRBJ1-5. There are 14 residues in the CDR3. CDR1 and CDR2 from the germline V gene are MNHNY and SVGAGI (reference sequence). CDR3: CASSYGQDNQPQHF.

The chain employs TRBV7-2 and TRBJ2-2; the D gene TCRdb calls, TRBD1, cannot be checked with no DNA. This CDR3 contains 15 residues. Germline CDR1 reads SGHTA; CDR2 reads FQGNSA. CDR3 amino acids: CASSLRQAGTGELFF.

The chain is built from TRBV7-9 and TRBJ1-2. CDR1 is SEHNR and CDR2 is FQNEAQ in the germline V gene (reference sequence). The length of the CDR3 is 14 residues. CDR3 in amino acids: CASSLAFPTGGYTF.

This chain links TRBV29-1 with TRBJ2-1; the TRBD1 assignment by TCRdb is unverifiable without DNA. The CDR3 is made up of 13 amino acids. Germline values: CDR1 SQVTM, CDR2 ANQGSEA. The CDR3 sequence: CSVDRTAGNEQFF.

The chain has TRBV20-1 and TRBJ2-1; the D call of TRBD2 rests on TCRdb alone, since no DNA is present to check it. Germline-derived CDR1 and CDR2 are DFQATT and SNEGSKA (reference sequence). The CDR3 consists of 16 residues. CDR3 sequence: CSARGAGTSGRNEQFF.

The chain has TRBV27 and TRBJ2-1; there is no DNA to check the TCRdb D call of TRBD2. CDR3 length: 16 residues. From germline, CDR1 is MNHEY and CDR2 SMNVEV (reference sequence). The CDR3 protein is CASSLPLAGGYNEQFF.

This rearrangement joins TRBV3-1 to TRBJ1-1; as DNA is missing, the TRBD1 call by TCRdb cannot be tested. Looked up from germline, CDR1 is LGHDT and CDR2 is YNNKEL (reference sequence). The CDR3 length is 14 residues. The CDR3 sequence: CASSHRGLSTEAFF.

The chain joins TRBV27 to TRBJ1-5; TCRdb reports TRBD1, a call that lacks DNA to check it against. The CDR3 length is 16 residues. Germline CDR1 and CDR2: MNHEY and SMNVEV (reference sequence). CDR3 sequence reads: CASSPTTGYSNQPQHF.

This chain uses TRBV7-2 with TRBJ2-7. The V gene's germline CDR1 is SGHTA and CDR2 FQGNSA. The CDR3 covers 12 residues. CDR3 in amino acids: CASSLGVPEQYF.

The CDR3 loop is CATRRGANTGELFF. The rearrangement joins TRBV24-1 to TRBJ2-2; TCRdb selects TRBD1, and the lack of DNA leaves this call unchecked. The CDR3 contains 14 residues. From germline, CDR1 is KGHDR and CDR2 SFDVKD.

This chain's CDR3 is CASSPQRTAKNEQFF. The J gene is TRBJ2-1, the V gene TRBV12-3 or TRBV12-4; as DNA is missing, the TRBD1 call by TCRdb cannot be tested. The CDR3 sequence is 15 residues long.